These T cell receptor beta chains were read from a single sample in a study of blood T cell repertoires in COVID-19. Assay: immunoSEQ multiplex PCR; the TCRdb copy retains only in-frame clones and omits some. The data show 300,000 to 350,000 clones, approximately 90% seen once. The sample was peripheral blood. Receptors were obtained from a man between 18 and 29 years old with active or convalescent COVID-19. Both conserved end residues are part of each CDR3. Each record gives: D gene, clone size, J gene, V gene, CDR3 DNA, CDR3 protein. A D gene is named only where the DNA matches it firmly. For some rows the clone size is stated as once, few or many, or as a class when expanded; others skip it.

>TRBD1|NA|TRBJ2-5|TRBV15
TGTGCCACCAGCAGGGGACAGGTCGGGGAGACCCAGTACTTC
CATSRGQVGETQYF
>NA|few|TRBJ1-1|TRBV7-9
TGTGCCAGCAGCTTCACAGGGTTAGGCATGAACACTGAAGCTTTCTTT
CASSFTGLGMNTEAFF
>NA|NA|TRBJ2-3|TRBV6-5
TGTGCCAGCAGTTACTCGGGCACCACAGATACGCAGTATTTT
CASSYSGTTDTQYF
>TRBD1|NA|TRBJ1-4|TRBV7-8
TGTGCCAGCAGCTTGGGACAGGGGGCGATTGAAAAACTGTTTTTT
CASSLGQGAIEKLFF
>TRBD2|NA|TRBJ2-1|TRBV7-2
TGTGCCAGCAGCTTTTTGGCGGGGGGGCTTGTTGAGCAGTTCTTC
CASSFLAGGLVEQFF
>TRBD2|NA|TRBJ2-5|TRBV9
TGTGCCAGCAGCGCGAGCGGGGGGCGATCACAAGAGACCCAGTACTTC
CASSASGGRSQETQYF
>NA|NA|TRBJ1-1|TRBV7-8
TGTGCCAGCACCTTTTTGCAGGGGTCCACTGAAGCTTTCTTT
CASTFLQGSTEAFF
>NA|NA|TRBJ2-1|TRBV14
TGTGCCAGCAGCCACTTACACCGACTAGCCTACAATGAGCAGTTCTTC
CASSHLHRLAYNEQFF
>TRBD1|NA|TRBJ1-1|TRBV7-8
TGTGCCAGCAGCGTAGACAGGGGTATGGACACTGAAGCTTTCTTT
CASSVDRGMDTEAFF
>NA|NA|TRBJ1-4|TRBV27
TGTGCCAGCAGTTTAACGGGGTTTACCGCTGCTGAAAAACTGTTTTTT
CASSLTGFTAAEKLFF
>TRBD2|NA|TRBJ2-7|TRBV5-4
TGTGCCAGCAGCTTGGGAACTAGCGGGATCTACGAGCAGTACTTC
CASSLGTSGIYEQYF
>NA|once|TRBJ1-3|TRBV4-3
TGCGCCAGCAGCCAGAGTACGGGATCTGGAAACACCATATATTTT
CASSQSTGSGNTIYF
>NA|NA|TRBJ2-3|TRBV6-6
TGTGCCAGCAGTCCAGACAGGACAGATACGCAGTATTTT
CASSPDRTDTQYF
>NA|NA|TRBJ2-5|TRBV10-2
TGCGCCAGCAGTGAGGTAAACCGGGTTAGAGAGACCCAGTACTTC
CASSEVNRVRETQYF
>NA|NA|TRBJ2-3|TRBV5-1
TGCGCCAGCAGCTTCTGGGGGGGGCGCACAGATACGCAGTATTTT
CASSFWGGRTDTQYF
>NA|NA|TRBJ2-2|TRBV9
TGTGCCAGCAGCGTAGTAGCCGGCCCAACCGGGGAGCTGTTTTTT
CASSVVAGPTGELFF
>NA|NA|TRBJ1-6|TRBV5-8
TGTGCCAGCAGCTTGGTAGGACAGCCGTTATTCGTCCACTTT
CASSLVGQPLFVHF
>NA|NA|TRBJ1-2|TRBV6-5
TGTGCCAGCAGCGAGAGCAGGGGACCCTATGGCTACACCTTC
CASSESRGPYGYTF
>NA|NA|TRBJ2-1|TRBV10-2
TGCGCCAGCAGTGAGTCGGAGGGAGATCATGAGCAGTTCTTC
CASSESEGDHEQFF
>NA|NA|TRBJ1-1|TRBV9
TGTGCCAGCAGCGCCCAGGGGCCGAGGGCTGAAGCTTTCTTT
CASSAQGPRAEAFF
>TRBD1|NA|TRBJ2-4|TRBV9
TGTGCCAGCAGCGTAGAGGGACAGGAGAAAAACATTCAGTACTTC
CASSVEGQEKNIQYF
>TRBD2|NA|TRBJ2-7|TRBV5-1
TGCGCCAGCAGCTTGGCTGGGACTACCTACGAGCAGTACTTC
CASSLAGTTYEQYF
>NA|NA|TRBJ2-1|TRBV14
TGTGCCAGCAGCCAAGTTGAGGGATCTACAGACTACAATGAGCAGTTCTTC
CASSQVEGSTDYNEQFF
>NA|few|TRBJ1-1|TRBV18
TGTGCCAGCTCACCCAGTATCGGGACATACAACACTGAAGCTTTCTTT
CASSPSIGTYNTEAFF
>NA|NA|TRBJ1-5|TRBV5-1
TGCGCCAGCAGCTTGACAGGGTGGAATCAGCCCCAGCATTTT
CASSLTGWNQPQHF
>TRBD2|NA|TRBJ2-3|TRBV3-1/TRBV3-2
TGTGCCAGCAGCCGCACAGCGGGGGGGCCCGGCACAGATACGCAGTATTTT
CASSRTAGGPGTDTQYF
>NA|NA|TRBJ1-1|TRBV15
TGTGCCACCAGCAGAGATCGGGGGTTAGCGGGGACTGAAGCTTTCTTT
CATSRDRGLAGTEAFF
>NA|NA|TRBJ1-6|TRBV12-3/TRBV12-4
TGTGCCAGCAGGAGGACAGATTATTCACCCCTCCACTTT
CASRRTDYSPLHF
>NA|few|TRBJ2-1|TRBV4-1
TGCGCCAGCAGCCAAGAGATTAGCTTGAATGAGCAGTTCTTC
CASSQEISLNEQFF
>TRBD2|NA|TRBJ2-1|TRBV6-5
TGTGCCAGCAGAGCGGGGCCCGACGAGCAGTTCTTC
CASRAGPDEQFF
>TRBD2|NA|TRBJ2-1|TRBV6-1
TGTGCCAGCAGTGAAGCGGGTAGCGGGGACTACAATGAGCAGTTCTTC
CASSEAGSGDYNEQFF
>NA|NA|TRBJ1-4|TRBV3-1/TRBV3-2
TGTGCCAGCAGCCTGGAGGCCCATAATGAAAAACTGTTTTTT
CASSLEAHNEKLFF
>NA|NA|TRBJ2-7|TRBV7-9
TGTGCCAGCAGCTCCCAGGGCCACGAGCAGTACTTC
CASSSQGHEQYF
>NA|many|TRBJ1-5|TRBV6-4
TGTGCCAGCAGTGACTCGGGGGGTAGTGGTGAGCCCCAGCATTTT
CASSDSGGSGEPQHF
>NA|NA|TRBJ2-1|TRBV27
TGTGCCAGCAGCCTCGACGCGAGGAATGAGCAGTTCTTC
CASSLDARNEQFF
>NA|NA|TRBJ2-7|TRBV28
TGTGCCAGCAGCTACCTCCACGAGCAGTACTTC
CASSYLHEQYF
>NA|NA|TRBJ1-5|TRBV5-1
TGCGCCAGCAGCGCGGACAGCGGGGCCAATCAGCCCCAGCATTTT
CASSADSGANQPQHF
>NA|NA|TRBJ2-7|TRBV5-6
TGTGCCAGCAGCTTGGAGCTGGACAGAGCCTACGAGCAGTACTTC
CASSLELDRAYEQYF
>NA|NA|TRBJ2-5|TRBV18
TGTGCCAGCTCACCACCGACTAGATTTCGGGAGACCCAGTACTTC
CASSPPTRFRETQYF
>NA|NA|TRBJ1-4|TRBV4-1
TGCGCCCGCAGACGCTCCGGGGGTAGGAATGAAAAACTGTTTTTT
CARRRSGGRNEKLFF
>TRBD2|NA|TRBJ2-3|TRBV5-1
TGCGCCAGCAGTGGCGGGGGGACCTCCCATACGCAGTATTTT
CASSGGGTSHTQYF
>NA|NA|TRBJ1-2|TRBV15
TGTGCCACCAGCAGAGATCGGGGGGGAGGCAGGTCGGCTTATGGCTACACCTTC
CATSRDRGGGRSAYGYTF